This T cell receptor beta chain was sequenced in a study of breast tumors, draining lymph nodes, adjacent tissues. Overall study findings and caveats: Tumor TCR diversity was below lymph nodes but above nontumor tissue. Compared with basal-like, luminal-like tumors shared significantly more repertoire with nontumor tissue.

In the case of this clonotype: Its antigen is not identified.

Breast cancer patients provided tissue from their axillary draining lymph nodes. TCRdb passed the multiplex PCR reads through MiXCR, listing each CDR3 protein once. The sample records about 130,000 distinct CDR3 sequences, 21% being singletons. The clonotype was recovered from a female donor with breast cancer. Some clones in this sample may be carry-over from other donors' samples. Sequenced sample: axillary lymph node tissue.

CDR3 sequence: CASSLWAHGSTDTQYF. The CDR3 coding sequence is TGTGCCAGCAGCCTCTGGGCACATGGTAGCACAGATACGCAGTATTTT. V usage is TRBV5-6 and J usage is TRBJ2-3; the D is unclear. The CDR3 has 16 amino acids. The V end lost 4 bases, the J end lost 0 bases, and 15 bases lay between the germline ends. Germline V CDR1 and CDR2: SGHDT, YYEEEE.